Below, 10 T cell receptor beta chains from the same sample are listed, as sequenced in a study of beta chain features in type 1 diabetes. Whole-study results and caveats: TCRB CDR3 length was moderately but significantly reduced in all four CD4+ subsets of Type 1 diabetes patients.

Their specific antigens are unknown. Expressed TCRB transcripts were sequenced because the entire RNA isolate underwent reverse transcription. Method: immunoSEQ multiplex PCR; TCRdb's copy keeps in-frame clones and lacks some. The table lists 100,000 to 150,000 clones, roughly 17% of them singletons, with around 2.5% in the top ten. Source material: central memory CD4+ T cells from blood. Source of these receptors: a man aged 18 to 30 with type 1 diabetes.

The table lists this clone with many counts. The chain combines TRBV14 with TRBJ1-1, with no clear D. In germline, CDR1 is SGHDN, CDR2 FVKESK. Trimming left V 4 bases short and J 0 bases short, with 6 bases between. This CDR3 is built from 13 residues. CDR3 amino acids: CASSLQMNTEAFF. The CDR3 nucleotides read TGTGCCAGCAGCCTCCAGATGAACACTGAAGCTTTCTTT.

This clone has just a few counts. The rearrangement uses TRBV10-3 and TRBJ2-3; D call uncertain. Germline CDR1 is ENHRY and CDR2 is SYGVKD. The V end was cut by 2 bases, the J end by 3 bases, with 6 bases between. The CDR3 is 13 residues long. The CDR3 DNA is TGTGCCATCAGTGAGAGATGGACAGATACGCAGTATTTT. Protein product: CAISERWTDTQYF.

This chain joins TRBV25-1 and TRBJ1-6, with D perhaps TRBD1 (5 bases). V lost 1 base to trimming and J lost 9 bases, with 13 bases between them. From germline, CDR1 is MGHDK and CDR2 SYGVNS. This CDR3 has 15 residues. The CDR3 loop reads CASSEWGATASPLHF. In nucleotides, the CDR3 is TGTGCCAGCAGTGAATGGGGCGCGACAGCTTCACCCCTCCACTTT.

This clone was detected only a few times. V usage is TRBV11-2 and J usage is TRBJ2-5; D is undetermined. Germline V gene data show CDR1 as SGHAT and CDR2 as FQNNGV. V was cut by 1 base and J by 5 bases, with 14 bases left in between. This CDR3 has 15 residues. This chain's CDR3 is CASSLGLSQEETQYF. CDR3 in DNA: TGTGCCAGCAGCTTAGGACTTTCTCAAGAGGAGACCCAGTACTTC.

This clone was seen a few times. The chain uses TRBV29-1 and TRBJ2-3; the D gene is possibly TRBD2 (6 bases). V was cut by 3 bases and J by 4 bases, with 11 bases left in between. This CDR3 contains 13 residues. Germline loops: CDR1 SQVTM, CDR2 ANQGSEA. CDR3: CSVERESADTQYF. The CDR3 nucleotides read TGCAGCGTTGAGCGGGAAAGCGCAGATACGCAGTATTTT.

The sample holds a few counts of this clone. The V gene is TRBV5-1, the J gene TRBJ2-1, with D unresolved. Germline CDR1 reads SGHRS; CDR2 reads YFSETQ. The V and J ends lost 5 bases and 0 bases respectively, with 9 bases between them. The CDR3 sequence is 14 residues long. In nucleotides, the CDR3 is TGCGCCAGCAGAGACGGAAGCTCCTACAATGAGCAGTTCTTC. It yields the protein CASRDGSSYNEQFF.

This chain joins TRBV30 and TRBJ1-2; perhaps TRBD1 as D (6 bases). With 5 bases removed from V and 4 bases from J, the gap between germline ends came to 23 bases. The length of the CDR3 is 16 residues. In germline, CDR1 is GTSNPN, CDR2 SVGIG (reference sequence). In DNA form, the CDR3 reads TGTGCCTGGGATCAAGTCCGGGACATACGAGGCTATGGCTACACCTTC. Its protein product is CAWDQVRDIRGYGYTF.

V is TRBV28 and J is TRBJ1-2; the D gene is possibly TRBD1 (5 bases). CDR1 and CDR2 from the germline V gene are MDHEN and SYDVKM. The CDR3 covers 13 residues. Trimming pared 8 bases from V and 5 bases from J, leaving 15 bases between. The CDR3 DNA reads as TGTGCCAGCGCCGCGGGGCGGGGTTATGGCTACACCTTC. Amino acids: CASAAGRGYGYTF.

This clone was seen a few times. CDR3 protein: CASSLVIAQVLEAFF. Here the CDR3 DNA reads TGTGCCAGCAGCTTAGTCATTGCGCAGGTCCTTGAAGCTTTCTTT. The gene calls are TRBV7-2 and TRBJ1-1; D remains ambiguous. V shed 1 base and J shed 7 bases, with 16 bases lying between them. This CDR3 comprises 15 residues. Germline values: CDR1 SGHTA, CDR2 FQGNSA.

This clone was counted between two and nine times. The V and J genes are TRBV6-5 and TRBJ2-1, with 15 bases lining up with TRBD2. This CDR3 has 16 residues. The germline V gene has CDR1 MNHEY and CDR2 SVGAGI. J was trimmed by 8 bases and V by 4 bases; bases with no gene match: 6. For the CDR3, the DNA is TGTGCCAGCAGTTCCGGACTAGCGGGGGGGCCCTATGAGCAGTTCTTC. Protein product: CASSSGLAGGPYEQFF.